The T cell receptor (beta chain) under discussion was sequenced for a study of tumor and adjacent non-tumor tissue in lung cancer. Study in general: The cohort had around eleven adenocarcinoma, a couple of squamous cell and 1 small cell patients. Aged about 30 to 76 years, patients included roughly ten men and roughly 5 women with stage I to III disease. On average, productive TCRbeta reads reached roughly 4.2 million per sample.

Note on this clonotype: It may be a read error: a sequence one base away is much more abundant.

Germline-derived CDR1 and CDR2 are MNHNY and SVGAGI (reference sequence). The CDR3 has 14 residues. The library came from three nested PCR rounds adapted from ARM-PCR protocols. MiXCR, run by TCRdb on the multiplex PCR reads, gives a single entry per CDR3 protein. The table records tens of thousands of distinct CDR3 sequences, 65% to 75% of them present only once. No cell sorting was done before RNA was extracted from the tissue. The normal lung tissue was taken more than 3 cm from the tumor edge. Newly diagnosed lung cancer patients had thoracic surgery in China, August–late 2014, without prior chemotherapy.

This TCR derives from a woman in her 50s with non-small cell lung cancer. This chain links TRBV6-6 with TRBJ1-5, with a tentative D call TRBD1 (5 bases). Source material: distant non-tumor lung tissue. CDR3 region: CGSSQTGRNQPQHF. The CDR3 coding sequence is TGTGGCAGCAGTCAAACAGGTCGCAATCAGCCCCAGCATTTT.